This T cell receptor beta chain was obtained from a study of T cell responses to AZD1222 COVID-19 vaccine. The protocol was immunoSEQ multiplex PCR, while the TCRdb copy is restricted to in-frame clones and leaves out a portion. Among under 200,000 clones, approximately 88% were seen once, and the ten largest hold more than 4%. V lost 3 bases and J lost 6, with 6 bases in between. Germline V lookup: CDR1 SGHRS, CDR2 YFSETQ. The CDR3 loop spans 11 amino acids. Sequenced material: peripheral blood, taken 28 days after the second AZD1222 dose. The J gene is TRBJ1-1, the V gene TRBV5-1; no clear D. The origin of this receptor is an adult who received the AZD1222 COVID-19 vaccine. The chain's CDR3 is CASSSGAEAFF. In nucleotides, the CDR3 is TGCGCCAGCAGCTCAGGTGCTGAAGCTTTCTTT.